This is a list of T cell receptor beta chains from one sample in a study of CD8 T cells in Susac syndrome. TCRdb redid the calling of the immunoSEQ multiplex PCR reads with MiXCR, one entry per CDR3 protein. This sample yields around 300,000 distinct CDR3 sequences, of which just over 90% are seen a single time; about 0.07% belongs to the top ten. The sample was CD4+ T cells from PBMCs. The receptors come from a human donor with multiple sclerosis. The conserved cysteine and the conserved F or W are not part of the CDR3 here. Each record gives: V gene, clone size, CDR3 protein. Rows may omit the clone size; those that give it use once, few, many or a size class.

v_call: TRBV7-2; clone_size: .; cdr3_aa: ASSLGRQADTQY
v_call: TRBV5-4; clone_size: .; cdr3_aa: ASSLRQGAETQY
v_call: TRBV7-9; clone_size: .; cdr3_aa: ASREVGGGVETQY
v_call: TRBV20-1; clone_size: .; cdr3_aa: SVPGTTFSGNTIY
v_call: TRBV5-1; clone_size: .; cdr3_aa: ASSQPLAGAAEQY
v_call: TRBV30; clone_size: .; cdr3_aa: AWSVRGSSYNEQF
v_call: TRBV6-1; clone_size: once; cdr3_aa: ASRGGKGFDEQF
v_call: TRBV30; clone_size: .; cdr3_aa: AWTRDRAKADTQY
v_call: TRBV3-1; clone_size: .; cdr3_aa: ASSQDPHRELF
v_call: TRBV5-1; clone_size: .; cdr3_aa: ASSLPKTGDTEAF
v_call: TRBV28; clone_size: .; cdr3_aa: ATLGDVNTEAF
v_call: TRBV6-1; clone_size: .; cdr3_aa: ASTEDLGGYTDTQY
v_call: TRBV6-1; clone_size: .; cdr3_aa: ASTRRRDTDTQY
v_call: TRBV11-2; clone_size: .; cdr3_aa: ASSLRGGQGDYGYT
v_call: TRBV9; clone_size: .; cdr3_aa: ASTRTSGLTGELF
v_call: TRBV24-1; clone_size: .; cdr3_aa: ATSGSTETQY
v_call: TRBV20-1; clone_size: .; cdr3_aa: SAREGLLSYEQY
v_call: TRBV2; clone_size: .; cdr3_aa: ASSLSGRATNTEAF
v_call: TRBV6-2/TRBV6-3; clone_size: .; cdr3_aa: ASNISVGVYNEQF
v_call: TRBV11-1; clone_size: .; cdr3_aa: ASSPTDSPGPADEAF
v_call: TRBV29-1; clone_size: .; cdr3_aa: SVARDPNTDTQY
v_call: TRBV6-4; clone_size: .; cdr3_aa: ASSDHEGNTQY
v_call: TRBV27; clone_size: .; cdr3_aa: ASRETGPWEKLF
v_call: TRBV12-3/TRBV12-4; clone_size: .; cdr3_aa: ASSGPGAQNTEAF
v_call: TRBV12-3/TRBV12-4; clone_size: .; cdr3_aa: ASSLGLGIQEKLF
v_call: TRBV7-2; clone_size: .; cdr3_aa: ASSLAVGRDYEQY
v_call: TRBV19; clone_size: .; cdr3_aa: ASSIDREKLF
v_call: TRBV9; clone_size: .; cdr3_aa: ASSVTQGAGANVLT
v_call: TRBV4-3; clone_size: .; cdr3_aa: ASSQGFPSGVPYEQY
v_call: TRBV19; clone_size: .; cdr3_aa: ASSRTVTGNEKLF
v_call: TRBV12-3/TRBV12-4; clone_size: .; cdr3_aa: ASSLSHGRTYEQY
v_call: TRBV5-6; clone_size: .; cdr3_aa: ASSLPTGDYEQY
v_call: TRBV20-1; clone_size: .; cdr3_aa: SARETVYNEQF
v_call: TRBV11-2; clone_size: .; cdr3_aa: ASKGGSAYLGDEQF
v_call: TRBV5-6; clone_size: .; cdr3_aa: ASSLETGGGKETQY
v_call: TRBV5-6; clone_size: .; cdr3_aa: ASSAGGSSYEQY
v_call: TRBV18; clone_size: .; cdr3_aa: ASSPGGGGDEQY
v_call: TRBV19; clone_size: .; cdr3_aa: ASKQGLRTTEAF
v_call: TRBV30; clone_size: once; cdr3_aa: AWRTGNAGANVLT
v_call: TRBV5-6; clone_size: .; cdr3_aa: ASSLGGRLGNYGYT
v_call: TRBV20-1; clone_size: .; cdr3_aa: SASSASGTDTQY
v_call: TRBV5-6; clone_size: .; cdr3_aa: ASSLLQGAILEAF
v_call: TRBV3-1; clone_size: .; cdr3_aa: ASSYDRGGTNTGELF
v_call: TRBV6-4; clone_size: .; cdr3_aa: ASSTEGGAGSPLH
v_call: TRBV7-6; clone_size: .; cdr3_aa: ASRSSGRAYLDYEQY